This TCR beta chain derives from a study of control samples from healthy donors and cancer patients. The table came from immunoSEQ multiplex PCR; TCRdb's copy has only in-frame clones and leaves some out. Here the sample spans tens of thousands of clones, over 80% being singletons. Germline loops: CDR1 SEHNR, CDR2 FQNEAQ (reference sequence). The CDR3 is 15 residues long. The V segment lost 1 base and the J segment 9 bases; nucleotides outside the gene matches: 7. The chain has TRBV7-9 and TRBJ2-1, with 9 bases aligning to TRBD2. The sequence derives from a man aged 60 to 69 in good health. The material sequenced was blood. CDR3 loop: CASSLGGGAQSEQFF. The CDR3 DNA reads as TGTGCCAGCAGCTTAGGCGGGGGGGCTCAAAGTGAGCAGTTCTTC.